This T cell receptor (beta chain) was identified during a study of shared clonotypes between healthy human individuals (dated by TCRdb to 2020 to 2022). At the level of the whole study: Three men and a couple of women, aged 18 to 49 years, made up the cohort. For each donor, three plates each were used for CD4 naive and CD4 memory, two plates were used for CD8 naive, and one plate was used for CD8 memory. The study deeply sequenced blood TCR repertoires of five healthy adults to estimate repertoire size and the extent of clonotype sharing between individuals. Different laboratories and diverse techniques were used to prepare libraries and sequence TCR repertoires, to increase sequencing depth and limit assay-specific biases. Per donor, leukapheresis produced somewhere between about 0.85 and 9.5 billion PBMCs. What the authors observed across the whole study: Compared with non-shared clonotypes, the clonotypes found in all four sorted-subset donors had higher generation probabilities. Estimated clonotype richness was generally larger for naive than for memory subsets. Based on pairwise subsampling, the degree of clonotype sharing among donors was expected to be affected by sequencing depth. Sampling was limited to blood, and TCR repertoires in tissue likely differ from TCR repertoires in blood. Rarefaction of sorted-subset datasets indicated incomplete sequencing despite the large sequencing depth. The genetic and exposure-history diversity represented was limited by the small number of donors. When a handful of donors were compared, the shared fraction of clonotypes was around 5% for naive CD4, roughly 3.3% for naive CD8, 2.3% for memory CD4, and 0.3% to 0.5% for memory CD8.

Using the deep immunoSEQ assay, TCR CDR3 regions were amplified from genomic DNA by multiplex PCR. For each cell subset, the extracted genomic DNA was distributed evenly across all wells of several immunoSEQ 96-well plates, and each plate served as one replicate. For sorted subsets, around 200 ng genomic DNA, equal to 30,000 to 35,000 T cell genomes, was loaded into each replicate PCR. Purified libraries were measured with a Qubit 3.0 fluorometer, size-checked on a Bioanalyzer 2100, and measured again with the KAPA Library Quantification kit. Each immunoSEQ 96-well plate was sequenced on its own single-read 150-cycle Illumina NextSeq 550 flow cell. Per the original workflow: Because the immunoSEQ output included only junctional sequences and no quality scores, the filtering could not be the same as the filtering used for full-length reads. Sequences were annotated with PyIR, a Python wrapper for IgBLAST v1.9, and V/J genes and CDR3 were assigned using IMGT germline references. Any read was removed if the V/J assignment was weak (E-value above 1e-6), the CDR3 was missing, or the read contained stop codons, out-of-frame junctions, or ambiguous translated residues. A V3J clonotype was defined by an identical inferred V gene, J gene, and CDR3 amino acid sequence. Percentage overlap between repertoires was computed as shared unique clonotypes divided by the size of the smaller repertoire. Repertoire richness was assessed with RTK rarefaction, the Chao1 estimator, and Recon v2.1 estimates of unobserved clonotypes. OLGA was used to compute generation probabilities for all TCRbeta clonotypes that the gDNA method yielded from a handful of donors. The clones in this table, taken by TCRdb from immuneACCESS, are in-frame only. Not every clone is retained; where verified, under half of the shortfall comes from an unresolved V gene, and the cause of the rest is unknown. Clone size and V and J calls were adopted from that table, with D and trimming inferred from the DNA. The sample table contains some 2 million clones; only one count was recorded for roughly 95% of them. The top ten hold about 1.1% of the sample.

This clone was seen a single time. The antigen this receptor binds is unknown. No much larger clonotype is one base removed from it; base qualities were not supplied. Measured from the cysteine to the phenylalanine, the CDR3 is 13 residues long. Of the read, only the CDR3 DNA is kept; its 39 bases are in frame from base 1. Between the V and J ends, shortened by 7 bases and 2 bases respectively, the junction contains 11 bases. Reading the germline V gene gives CDR1 MNHNS and CDR2 SASEGT. For the CD8 naive samples, CD45RO-negative cells were positively selected for CCR7, yielding a CD45RA+CCR7+ population from which TemRA cells were excluded. The donors were healthy, HIV-negative adults with no recently reported acute infections or vaccinations. All donors were Caucasian adults living in Nashville, Tennessee, USA. Blood was collected by leukapheresis, and PBMCs were isolated by Ficoll-Histopaque density gradient centrifugation and then cryopreserved in liquid nitrogen vapor phase. Analytical flow cytometry was used to check the purity and quantity of each magnetically sorted T cell population. Genomic DNA was isolated from every sorted fraction and measured by UV absorbance on a Nanodrop 2000c.

The sequence was obtained from a young man in good health. Sequencing was done on a sample of naive CD8+ T cells sorted from blood. Sample cell subset or site, as interpreted from the label and publication: CD45RA+CCR7+. This sequence uses TRBV6-1 and TRBJ1-2; the D gene assignment is ambiguous. CDR3 protein: CASNEWQNYGYTF. The DNA sequence is TGTGCCAGCAATGAGTGGCAAAACTATGGCTACACCTTC.